The table lists the clone carrying this TCR beta chain with a few counts. What it recognizes is unknown. With 5 bases removed from V and 4 bases from J, the gap between germline ends came to 12 bases. Germline V gives CDR1 SGHRS, CDR2 YFSETQ. The CDR3 runs 14 residues. Per sample, no less than 5.5 micrograms of total RNA were extracted. The entry originates in a study of blood T cells in healthy people across ages. Background on the study: About one barcoded beta molecule was captured per two T cells (by template switching). Study-level points and caveats: Expanded clonotype changes were possibly confounded by unknown donor CMV status. Estimates of diversity drawn from one million T cells were considered underestimates.

Next came a second PCR, run for about 7 to 12 cycles, which used a sample-barcoded 5' primer along with a J-beta primer mix. TCRdb processed the 5' RACE reads anew with MiXCR; each CDR3 protein has one entry. The sample includes 850,000 to 1,100,000 distinct CDR3 sequences, less than 45% of them seen just once. This clonotype originated in a man aged 18 to 30 in good health. Material: blood. The V call is TRBV5-1, the J call TRBJ2-2, with D unclear. CDR3 nucleotide sequence: TGCGCCAGCAGTTATATCTTTGCCACCGGGGAGCTGTTTTTT. Protein: CASSYIFATGELFF.